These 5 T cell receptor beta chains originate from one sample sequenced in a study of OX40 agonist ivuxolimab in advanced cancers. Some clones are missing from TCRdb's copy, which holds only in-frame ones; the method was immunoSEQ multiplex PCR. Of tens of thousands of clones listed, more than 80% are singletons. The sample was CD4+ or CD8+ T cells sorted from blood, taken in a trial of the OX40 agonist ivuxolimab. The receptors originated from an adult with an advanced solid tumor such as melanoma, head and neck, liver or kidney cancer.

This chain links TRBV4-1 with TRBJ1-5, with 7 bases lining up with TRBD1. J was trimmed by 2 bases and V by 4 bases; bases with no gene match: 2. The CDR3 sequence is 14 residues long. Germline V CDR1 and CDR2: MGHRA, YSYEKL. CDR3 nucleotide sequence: TGCGCCAGCAGCCTTCAGGGGGGCAATCAGCCCCAGCATTTT. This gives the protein CASSLQGGNQPQHF.

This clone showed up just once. The CDR3 sequence: CASSLVLAGVQFF. For the CDR3, the DNA is TGTGCCAGCAGCTTAGTACTAGCGGGAGTGCAGTTCTTC. The rearrangement links TRBV11-2 to TRBJ2-1, with TRBD2 matching over 11 bases. The CDR3 runs 13 residues. Unmatched junction bases numbered 2, after V lost 1 base and J lost 12 bases. The germline gives CDR1 SGHAT, CDR2 FQNNGV.

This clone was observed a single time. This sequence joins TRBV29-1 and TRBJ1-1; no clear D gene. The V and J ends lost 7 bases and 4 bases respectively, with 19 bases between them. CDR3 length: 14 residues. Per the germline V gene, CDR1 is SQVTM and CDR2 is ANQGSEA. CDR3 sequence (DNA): TGCAGCGCCCGAGGCGAGGGAGTAAGCACTGAAGCTTTCTTT. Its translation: CSARGEGVSTEAFF.

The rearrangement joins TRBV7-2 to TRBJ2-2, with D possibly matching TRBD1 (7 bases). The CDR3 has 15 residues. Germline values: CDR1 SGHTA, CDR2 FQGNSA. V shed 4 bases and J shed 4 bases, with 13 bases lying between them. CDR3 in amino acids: CASSSPRGATGELFF. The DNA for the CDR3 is TGTGCCAGCAGCTCCCCCAGGGGGGCCACCGGGGAGCTGTTTTTT.

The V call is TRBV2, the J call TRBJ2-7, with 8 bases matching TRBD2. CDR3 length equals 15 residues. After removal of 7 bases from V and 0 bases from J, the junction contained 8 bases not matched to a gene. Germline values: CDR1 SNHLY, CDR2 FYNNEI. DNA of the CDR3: TGTGCCAGCACAGAGGAGCGGGGGACCTCCTACGAGCAGTACTTC. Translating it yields CASTEERGTSYEQYF. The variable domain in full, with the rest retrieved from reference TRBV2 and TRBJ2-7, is EPEVTQTPSHQVTQMGQEVILRCVPISNHLYFYWYRQILGQKVEFLVSFYNNEISEKSEIFDDQFSVERPDGSNFTLKIRSTKLEDSAMYFCASTEERGTSYEQYFGPGTRLTVT.